A selection of T cell receptor beta chains follows, all from one sample in a study of T cell clonotyping in hematopoietic cell transplantation. The data were produced by immunoSEQ multiplex PCR, yet TCRdb's version contains in-frame clones alone and is incomplete. The table shows 7,900 or so clones, with around 89% occurring only once. The material sequenced was PBMCs, taken 30 days after allogeneic stem cell transplant. Receptors were obtained from a female patient in her fifties who had an allogeneic stem cell transplant from an unrelated donor, so the T cells may come from the graft donor. Some clones in this sample may be carry-over from other donors' samples. CDR3s include the opening cysteine and the closing phenylalanine or tryptophan. Each record gives: clone size, V gene, D gene, J gene, CDR3 DNA, CDR3 protein. A D gene is named only where the DNA matches it firmly. Some rows mark clone size as missing; the rest say once, few, many or name a class of expanded clone.

>.|TRBV7-8|.|TRBJ2-7
TGTGCCAGCAGCGAGGCGGGCATTACCTACGAGCAGTACTTC
CASSEAGITYEQYF
>.|TRBV4-3|.|TRBJ2-3
TGCGCCAGTAGAGGTTGGGGTGGGAGCACAGATACGCAGTATTTT
CASRGWGGSTDTQYF
>.|TRBV18|.|TRBJ2-5
TGTGCCAGCTCACCACCTAGCAGGGGCCAAGAGACCCAGTACTTC
CASSPPSRGQETQYF
>few|TRBV5-4|.|TRBJ1-6
TGTGCCAGCAGCCCCGTCCCTGCAGAGTATAATTCACCCCTCCACTTT
CASSPVPAEYNSPLHF
>.|TRBV7-2|.|TRBJ2-7
TGTGCCAGCAGCTTAGCGCTACTGCGGTACGAGCAGTACTTC
CASSLALLRYEQYF
>.|TRBV30|.|TRBJ2-1
TGTGCCTGGAGTCCTACCTCGGGGGTCTGGCGGGAAAAGACTTACAATGAGCAGTTCTTC
CAWSPTSGVWREKTYNEQFF
>once|TRBV28|TRBD2|TRBJ2-1
TGTGCCAGCAGTTTCTCTTTCTTGGCGGGAGGGATGAATGAGCAGTTCTTC
CASSFSFLAGGMNEQFF
>.|TRBV30|.|TRBJ1-2
TGTGCCTGGAGTGTAGAGACAACCTATGGCTACACCTTC
CAWSVETTYGYTF
>.|TRBV4-3|TRBD2|TRBJ2-1
TGCGCCAGCAGCCAAGAGCCCTTGGCGGGAGCCGACAATGAGCAGTTCTTC
CASSQEPLAGADNEQFF
>.|TRBV9|.|TRBJ1-2
TGTGCCAGCAGCGTAGGGCGGGACTATGGCTACACCTTC
CASSVGRDYGYTF
>.|TRBV28|.|TRBJ2-7
TGTGCCAGCAGTTTTGGTCGGTACGAGCAGTACTTC
CASSFGRYEQYF
>.|TRBV28|TRBD1|TRBJ1-2
TGTGCCAGCAGTTTGCAGACAGGGAAGGAAGGCTACACCTTC
CASSLQTGKEGYTF
>.|TRBV28|TRBD1|TRBJ2-7
TGTGCCAGCAGTTTTGGGACAGGGGTCTTCTCCTACGAGCAGTACTTC
CASSFGTGVFSYEQYF
>.|TRBV28|.|TRBJ2-5
TGTGCCAGCAGTTTACTCGACCAAGAGACCCAGTACTTC
CASSLLDQETQYF
>.|TRBV7-2|.|TRBJ1-5
TGTGCCAGCAGCCGTGGACAGATTAGTAGCAATCAGCCCCAGCATTTT
CASSRGQISSNQPQHF
>.|TRBV11-2|.|TRBJ1-5
TGTGCCAGCAGCGCACAGGGCGGTGGTATTGGGCCCCAGCATTTT
CASSAQGGGIGPQHF
>.|TRBV27|TRBD1|TRBJ2-7
TGTGCCAGCAGTTTAGGGGACAGTTACGCCTACGAGCAGTACTTC
CASSLGDSYAYEQYF
>.|TRBV7-6|.|TRBJ1-1
TGTGCCAGCAGCTTAATGACAGACATGAACACTGAAGCTTTCTTT
CASSLMTDMNTEAFF
>.|TRBV5-1|.|TRBJ2-3
TGCGCCAGCAGCTTGGAGGCAGTGGGCACAGATACGCAGTATTTT
CASSLEAVGTDTQYF
>.|TRBV7-3|.|TRBJ2-2
TGTGCCAGCAGCTCCCAGGGGGGTGCCGGGGAGCTGTTTTTT
CASSSQGGAGELFF
>.|TRBV6-5|TRBD2|TRBJ2-1
TGTGCCAGCAGTTACGCTAGCGGGGGCCACAATGAGCAGTTCTTC
CASSYASGGHNEQFF
>.|TRBV6-6|TRBD2|TRBJ2-1
TGTGCCAGCAGTTACCGCCTTGCGGGGGGGAACAATGAGCAGTTCTTC
CASSYRLAGGNNEQFF